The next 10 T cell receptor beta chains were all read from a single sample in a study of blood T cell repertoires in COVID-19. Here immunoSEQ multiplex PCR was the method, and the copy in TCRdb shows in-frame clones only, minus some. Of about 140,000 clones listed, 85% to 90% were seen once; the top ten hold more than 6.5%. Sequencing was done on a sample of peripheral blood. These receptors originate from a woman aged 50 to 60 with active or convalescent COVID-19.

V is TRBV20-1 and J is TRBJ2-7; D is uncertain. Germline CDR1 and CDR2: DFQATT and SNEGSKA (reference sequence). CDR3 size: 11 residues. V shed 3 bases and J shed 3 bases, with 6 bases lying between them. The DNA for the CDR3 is TGCAGTGCTAGGGTCGGCTACGAGCAGTACTTC. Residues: CSARVGYEQYF.

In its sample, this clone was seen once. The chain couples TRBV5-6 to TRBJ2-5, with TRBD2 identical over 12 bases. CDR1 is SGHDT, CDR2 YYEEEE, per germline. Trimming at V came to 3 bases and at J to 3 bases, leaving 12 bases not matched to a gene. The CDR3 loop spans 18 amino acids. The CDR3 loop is CASSYYYRLAGDKETQYF. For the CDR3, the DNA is TGTGCCAGCAGCTACTACTACCGACTAGCGGGGGACAAAGAGACCCAGTACTTC.

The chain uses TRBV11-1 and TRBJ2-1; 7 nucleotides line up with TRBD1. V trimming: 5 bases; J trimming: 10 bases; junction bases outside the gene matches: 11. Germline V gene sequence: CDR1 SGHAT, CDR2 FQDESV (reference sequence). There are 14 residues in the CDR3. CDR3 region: CASSPDRVGVEQFF. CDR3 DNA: TGTGCCAGCAGCCCTGACAGGGTAGGAGTAGAGCAGTTCTTC.

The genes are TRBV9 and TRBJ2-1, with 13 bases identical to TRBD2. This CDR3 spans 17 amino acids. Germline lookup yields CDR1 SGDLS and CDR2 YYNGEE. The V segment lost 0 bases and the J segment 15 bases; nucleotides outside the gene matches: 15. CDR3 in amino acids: CASSVGILAGGPEWRFF. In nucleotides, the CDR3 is TGTGCCAGCAGCGTAGGGATACTAGCGGGAGGGCCAGAATGGAGGTTCTTC.

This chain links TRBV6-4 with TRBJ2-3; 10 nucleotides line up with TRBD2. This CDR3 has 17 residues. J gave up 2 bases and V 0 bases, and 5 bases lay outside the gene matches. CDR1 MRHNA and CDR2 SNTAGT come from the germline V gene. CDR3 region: CASSDSASGGATDTQYF. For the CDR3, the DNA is TGTGCCAGCAGTGACTCTGCTAGCGGGGGCGCCACAGATACGCAGTATTTT.

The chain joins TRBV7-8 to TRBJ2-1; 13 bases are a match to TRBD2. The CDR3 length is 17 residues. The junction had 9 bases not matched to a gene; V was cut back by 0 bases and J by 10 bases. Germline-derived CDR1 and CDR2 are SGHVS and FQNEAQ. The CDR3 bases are TGTGCCAGCAGCTTAGCCCCTGGACTAGCGGGGGTTTGGGAGCAGTTCTTC. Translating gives CASSLAPGLAGVWEQFF. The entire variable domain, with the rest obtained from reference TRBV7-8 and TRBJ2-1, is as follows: GAGVSQSPRYKVAKRGQDVALRCDPISGHVSLFWYQQALGQGPEFLTYFQNEAQLDKSGLPSDRFFAERPEGSVSTLKIQRTQQEDSAVYLCASSLAPGLAGVWEQFFGPGTRLTVL.

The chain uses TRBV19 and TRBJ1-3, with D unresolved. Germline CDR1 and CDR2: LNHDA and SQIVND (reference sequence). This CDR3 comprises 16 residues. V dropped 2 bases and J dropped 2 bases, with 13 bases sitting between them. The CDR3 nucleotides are TGTGCCAGTAGTATACAGTCCGTAGCGGCTGGAAACACCATATATTTT. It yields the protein CASSIQSVAAGNTIYF.

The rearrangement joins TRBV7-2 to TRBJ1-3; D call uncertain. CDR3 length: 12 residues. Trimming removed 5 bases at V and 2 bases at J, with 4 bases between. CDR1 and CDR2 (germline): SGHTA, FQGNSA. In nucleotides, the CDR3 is TGTGCCAGCAGCCCCGCTGGAAACACCATATATTTT. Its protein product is CASSPAGNTIYF.

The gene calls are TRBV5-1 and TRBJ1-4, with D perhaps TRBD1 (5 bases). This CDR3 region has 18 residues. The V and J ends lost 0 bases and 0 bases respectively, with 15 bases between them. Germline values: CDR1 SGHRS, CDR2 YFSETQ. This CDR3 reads CASSLAVQGYSTNEKLFF. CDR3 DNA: TGCGCCAGCAGCTTGGCCGTTCAGGGATATTCAACTAATGAAAAACTGTTTTTT.

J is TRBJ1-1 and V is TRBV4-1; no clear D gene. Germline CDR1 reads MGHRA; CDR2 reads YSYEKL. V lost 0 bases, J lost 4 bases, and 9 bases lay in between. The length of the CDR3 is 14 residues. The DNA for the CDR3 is TGCGCCAGCAGCCAAGATCCGGGGTTCACTGAAGCTTTCTTT. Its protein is CASSQDPGFTEAFF.